The rows below give T cell receptor beta chains drawn from one sample of a study of a mutant IDH1 vaccine in newly diagnosed glioma. These receptors are not linked to any known antigen. Produced via immunoSEQ multiplex PCR; TCRdb's table is partial and in-frame only. The repertoire includes about 65,000 clones, 70% to 90% of them detected once, and roughly 4% sits in the top ten. The starting material was PBMCs, obtained from a glioma patient whose treatment included an IDH1 peptide vaccine. The receptor set was obtained from a young man with glioma. Each CDR3 is given with its conserved first and last residue. D genes are given only for firm matches. The listing skips clone size in some rows; elsewhere it reads once, few, many or a size class.

J gene,V gene,clone size,D gene,CDR3 protein
TRBJ1-5,TRBV6-6,NA,NA,CASSYVSGGGQPQHF
TRBJ2-1,TRBV13,NA,TRBD1,CASSLDPGGNEQFF
TRBJ1-1,TRBV2,NA,NA,CASSATVPGTEAFF
TRBJ2-7,TRBV19,NA,TRBD1,CASSIGTGFFYEQYF
TRBJ2-7,TRBV2,NA,NA,CASTQGSNEQYF
TRBJ2-3,TRBV5-4,NA,NA,CASSLVVAGLSTDTQYF
TRBJ2-5,TRBV7-8,NA,NA,CASSLPIWAGETQYF
TRBJ1-1,TRBV14,few,NA,CASSPRAVVLYTEAFF
TRBJ1-2,TRBV5-6,NA,TRBD1,CASKRQGLIYGYTF
TRBJ1-1,TRBV27,NA,NA,CASSIQLNTEAFF
TRBJ2-5,TRBV25-1,NA,TRBD2,CASSVGLAGAYDSETQYF
TRBJ1-2,TRBV27,few,TRBD1,CASSLTWTGSNYGYTF
TRBJ1-2,TRBV4-1,NA,TRBD1,CASSQDPTGQTINYGYTF
TRBJ2-6,TRBV27,NA,NA,CASSLRLPVVVPNVLTF
TRBJ1-1,TRBV18,NA,NA,CASSPDYGNTEAFF
TRBJ2-5,TRBV11-2,NA,TRBD1,CASSPFRGTGGEETQYF
TRBJ1-2,TRBV15,NA,NA,CATSSRAGPQDYGYTF
TRBJ2-6,TRBV6-4,NA,NA,CASRETGLPSGANVLTF
TRBJ2-1,TRBV7-8,NA,NA,CASSLDLGVSFGEQFF
TRBJ2-3,TRBV6-6,NA,NA,CASSYSGGNTDTQYF
TRBJ1-6,TRBV5-1,NA,NA,CASSSRDSLISYNSPLHF
TRBJ2-2,TRBV6-5,NA,TRBD1,CASRRTGGAVGELFF
TRBJ2-2,TRBV9,NA,NA,CASSVDSVYTGELFF
TRBJ2-7,TRBV28,once,NA,CAERGGQGLYEQYF
TRBJ2-7,TRBV6-6,once,TRBD1,CASSYTSGQGPYEQYF
TRBJ2-6,TRBV5-6,NA,TRBD2,CASSSGLVTGANVLTF
TRBJ1-2,TRBV11-2,NA,NA,CASSLERGGFYGYTF
TRBJ2-3,TRBV5-1,NA,TRBD1,CASSLVGQGSDTQYF
TRBJ2-1,TRBV2,NA,NA,CASSRRGAGNEQFF
TRBJ2-5,TRBV4-2,NA,NA,CASSQGGTLYQETQYF
NA,TRBV27,NA,NA,CASSLGPGRSSYEQYF
TRBJ1-5,TRBV2,NA,NA,CASSDWNQPQHF
TRBJ2-6,TRBV6-5,NA,NA,CASSLSSGANVLTF
TRBJ2-7,TRBV7-8,NA,TRBD2,CASSRTSGGAYEQYF
TRBJ1-5,TRBV2,NA,TRBD1,CASSTGDLASNQPQHF
TRBJ2-7,TRBV30,NA,NA,CAWSDGVSGYEQYF
TRBJ1-1,TRBV19,NA,NA,CASSAGWGGTEAFF
TRBJ2-7,TRBV29-1,NA,NA,CSVEPSQGEQYF
TRBJ1-3,TRBV9,NA,NA,CASSEVVSGNTIYF
TRBJ1-4,TRBV28,NA,TRBD1,CASSRPTGRNEKLFF